The 18 T cell receptor beta chains reported below all come from one sample, sequenced in a study of OX40 agonist ivuxolimab in advanced cancers. The data were produced by immunoSEQ multiplex PCR, yet TCRdb's version contains in-frame clones alone and is incomplete. This table has 57,000 or so clones, approximately 86% appearing once. The sequencing used CD4+ or CD8+ T cells sorted from blood, collected in a trial of the OX40 agonist ivuxolimab. Every receptor here comes from an adult with an advanced solid tumor such as melanoma, head and neck, liver or kidney cancer.

The chain recombines TRBV6-5 with TRBJ1-2, with D perhaps matching TRBD1 (5 bases). CDR1 and CDR2 (germline): MNHEY, SVGAGI. Trimming removed 5 bases from V and 2 bases from J, with 12 bases in between. The CDR3 contains 14 residues. The CDR3 reads CASSQVDRNYGYTF. CDR3 nucleotides: TGTGCCAGCAGTCAAGTTGACAGAAACTATGGCTACACCTTC.

The rearrangement joins TRBV7-5 to TRBJ1-6. TRBV7-5 is noted as a pseudogene. This CDR3 has 16 residues. CDR3 in DNA: TGTGCCAGAAGCTTAATATATTCGGGGGGGGATTCACCCCTCCACTTT. Its protein product is CARSLIYSGGDSPLHF.

This clone turned up a few times. This rearrangement joins TRBV18 to TRBJ2-7, with D possibly being TRBD1 or TRBD2 (6 bases each). Looked up from germline, CDR1 is KGHSH and CDR2 is LQKENI. The CDR3 is made up of 16 amino acids. Trimming cost V 4 bases and J 3 bases, with 19 bases left between them. CDR3 sequence (DNA): TGTGCCAGCTCACGACAGGCAAATAGGGGGGACTACGAGCAGTACTTC. Its protein product is CASSRQANRGDYEQYF.

The chain combines TRBV7-9 with TRBJ1-1, with no clear D. Trimming shortened V by 3 bases and J by 2 bases, and 4 bases separated the two germline ends. The CDR3 runs 12 residues. Germline V gene lookup returns CDR1 SEHNR and CDR2 FQNEAQ (reference sequence). The CDR3 bases are TGTGCCAGCAGCTTTGGCAACACTGAAGCTTTCTTT. It is translated as CASSFGNTEAFF.

This clone has just one count. This sequence joins TRBV5-6 and TRBJ1-1; maybe TRBD1 (5 bases). This CDR3 region has 16 residues. In germline, CDR1 is SGHDT, CDR2 YYEEEE. Trimming took off 4 bases at V and 3 bases at J, with 19 bases between the two ends. The CDR3 coding sequence is TGTGCCAGCAGCCTCGGCCCCTCCCAAGGGGACACTGAAGCTTTCTTT. As protein: CASSLGPSQGDTEAFF.

The rearrangement links TRBV5-6 to TRBJ2-5, with TRBD1 identical over 7 bases. Trimming at V came to 7 bases and at J to 5 bases, leaving 17 bases not matched to a gene. The CDR3 runs to 16 residues. CDR1 is SGHDT, CDR2 YYEEEE, per germline. CDR3 loop: CASESGGRGALETQYF. The CDR3 region has the DNA TGTGCCAGCGAGTCAGGGGGTCGGGGCGCTTTGGAGACCCAGTACTTC.

This clone was detected only a few times. The chain's CDR3 is CASKSSGGHQETQYF. DNA for the CDR3: TGTGCCAGCAAGTCTAGCGGGGGGCACCAAGAGACCCAGTACTTC. The V gene is TRBV27, the J gene TRBJ2-5; TRBD2 matches 11 bases. Germline assignment: CDR1 MNHEY and CDR2 SMNVEV (reference sequence). There are 15 residues in the CDR3. The V segment lost 7 bases and the J segment 0 bases; nucleotides outside the gene matches: 4.

V is TRBV4-3 and J is TRBJ1-6; 8 bases map to TRBD1. From germline, CDR1 is LGHNA and CDR2 YSLEER. V dropped 0 bases and J dropped 10; count of bases not matched to a gene: 5. This CDR3 has 15 amino acids. DNA for the CDR3: TGCGCCAGCAGCCAAGAGGGGGACAGGAGGTCACCCCTCCACTTT. This sequence encodes CASSQEGDRRSPLHF.

The chain is built from TRBV7-9 and TRBJ1-1, with a possible D match to TRBD1 (5 bases). CDR3 size: 14 residues. V lost 3 bases to trimming and J lost 0 bases, with 8 bases between them. Per germline, CDR1 SEHNR and CDR2 FQNEAQ (reference sequence). The CDR3 region has the DNA TGTGCCAGCAGCTTTAGGGGCCTGAACACTGAAGCTTTCTTT. As protein: CASSFRGLNTEAFF.

The chain combines TRBV5-1 with TRBJ1-1; D is perhaps TRBD1 (5 bases). CDR3 size: 14 residues. V shed 0 bases and J shed 1 base, with 7 bases lying between them. Germline loops: CDR1 SGHRS, CDR2 YFSETQ. CDR3 bases: TGCGCCAGCAGCTTGGAGGGGCGGAACACTGAAGCTTTCTTT. Translated: CASSLEGRNTEAFF.

The gene calls are TRBV5-4 and TRBJ2-5, with TRBD2 matching over 7 bases. Germline V gives CDR1 SGHNT, CDR2 YYREEE (reference sequence). The CDR3 length is 15 residues. The V gene end was trimmed by 2 bases and the J gene end by 2 bases; junction bases not matched to a gene: 6. CDR3: CASSLDGGYQETQYF. CDR3 bases: TGTGCCAGCAGCTTAGACGGGGGGTATCAAGAGACCCAGTACTTC. The full variable domain, with the rest looked up from reference TRBV5-4 and TRBJ2-5, is ETGVTQSPTHLIKTRGQQVTLRCSSQSGHNTVSWYQQALGQGPQFIFQYYREEENGRGNFPPRFSGLQFPNYSSELNVNALELDDSALYLCASSLDGGYQETQYFGPGTRLLVL.

This clone appeared once. The chain links TRBV11-2 to TRBJ2-4, with D uncertain. This CDR3 is 15 amino acids long. Deletions cut 4 bases from V and 1 base from J, with 11 bases between. Germline CDR1 is SGHAT and CDR2 is FQNNGV. CDR3 amino acids: CASSSLLGAKNIQYF. CDR3 in DNA: TGTGCCAGCAGCTCCCTTTTAGGGGCCAAAAACATTCAGTACTTC. The variable domain in full, with the rest retrieved from reference TRBV11-2 and TRBJ2-4, is EAGVAQSPRYKIIEKRQSVAFWCNPISGHATLYWYQQILGQGPKLLIQFQNNGVVDDSQLPKDRFSAERLKGVDSTLKIQPAKLEDSAVYLCASSSLLGAKNIQYFGAGTRLSVL.

The DNA for the CDR3 is TGTGCCAGCAGCCGAGCCGGGGGTGTGGATCAGCCCCAGCATTTT. It yields the protein CASSRAGGVDQPQHF. The chain has TRBV6-5 and TRBJ1-5; a possible D gene is TRBD1 (5 bases). Germline V gene lookup returns CDR1 MNHEY and CDR2 SVGAGI. Trimming pared 6 bases from V and 5 bases from J, leaving 17 bases between. This CDR3 has 15 amino acids.

V is TRBV28 and J is TRBJ2-4, with TRBD2 as a possible D gene (5 bases). This CDR3 spans 13 amino acids. V was pared by 3 bases and J by 9 bases, with 12 bases between. In germline, CDR1 is MDHEN, CDR2 SYDVKM. The CDR3 region has the DNA TGTGCCAGCAGTTTGAGACTTGGGAGCATTCAGTACTTC. Translation: CASSLRLGSIQYF. Together with reference TRBV28 and TRBJ2-4, the CDR3 gives the full variable domain: DVKVTQSSRYLVKRTGEKVFLECVQDMDHENMFWYRQDPGLGLRLIYFSYDVKMKEKGDIPEGYSVSREKKERFSLILESASTNQTSMYLCASSLRLGSIQYFGAGTRLSVL.

This chain uses TRBV29-1 with TRBJ2-2; perhaps TRBD1 as D (6 bases). Germline lookup yields CDR1 SQVTM and CDR2 ANQGSEA. Trimming took off 5 bases at V and 3 bases at J, with 13 bases between the two ends. This CDR3 has 14 amino acids. In nucleotides, the CDR3 is TGCAGCGTTACCCGGGACACTGACACCGGGGAGCTGTTTTTT. Translated: CSVTRDTDTGELFF.

In this sample, this clone turned up once. The rearrangement uses TRBV14 and TRBJ1-3; no definite D call. Trimming removed 1 base at V and 4 bases at J, with 5 bases between. Germline CDR1 SGHDN, CDR2 FVKESK. The CDR3 runs 13 residues. CDR3 loop: CASSQVTGNTIYF. CDR3 DNA sequence: TGTGCCAGCAGCCAAGTAACGGGAAACACCATATATTTT.

This chain joins TRBV11-3 and TRBJ2-1; D uncertain. Per germline, CDR1 SGHNT and CDR2 YENEEA. The CDR3 covers 14 residues. V was pared by 5 bases and J by 2 bases, with 10 bases between. CDR3 in amino acids: CASSPQEAYNEQFF. DNA for the CDR3: TGTGCCAGCAGCCCCCAAGAAGCCTACAATGAGCAGTTCTTC.

CDR3 DNA: TGCGCCAGCAGCTTCGGACAGCAAGAGACCCAGTACTTC. As protein: CASSFGQQETQYF. V and J are TRBV5-1 and TRBJ2-5; D is perhaps TRBD1 (6 bases). V was shortened by 2 bases and J by 2 bases, with 7 bases between the two germline ends. Germline V CDR1 and CDR2: SGHRS, YFSETQ. The CDR3 length is 13 residues. The full variable domain, its missing parts supplied by reference TRBV5-1 and TRBJ2-5, is KAGVTQTPRYLIKTRGQQVTLSCSPISGHRSVSWYQQTPGQGLQFLFEYFSETQRNKGNFPGRFSGRQFSNSRSEMNVSTLELGDSALYLCASSFGQQETQYFGPGTRLLVL.